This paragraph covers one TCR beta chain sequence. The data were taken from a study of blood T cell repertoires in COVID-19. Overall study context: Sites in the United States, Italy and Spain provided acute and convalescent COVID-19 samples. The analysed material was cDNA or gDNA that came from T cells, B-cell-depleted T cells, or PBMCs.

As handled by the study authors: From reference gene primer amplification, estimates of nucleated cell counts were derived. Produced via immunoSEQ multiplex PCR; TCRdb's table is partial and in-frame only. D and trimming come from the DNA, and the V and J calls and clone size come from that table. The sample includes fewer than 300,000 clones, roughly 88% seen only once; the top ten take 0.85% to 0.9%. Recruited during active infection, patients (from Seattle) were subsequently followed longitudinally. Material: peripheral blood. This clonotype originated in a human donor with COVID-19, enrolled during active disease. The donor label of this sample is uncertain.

The CDR3 region is CASSAGQDGTEAFF. The CDR3 DNA sequence: TGCGCCAGCAGCGCGGGACAGGATGGGACTGAAGCTTTCTTT. J is TRBJ1-1 and V is TRBV5-1; TRBD1 aligns across 8 bases. The ends lost 4 bases at V and 5 bases at J; junction bases unmatched: 7. This CDR3 region has 14 residues. Germline CDR1 reads SGHRS; CDR2 reads YFSETQ.